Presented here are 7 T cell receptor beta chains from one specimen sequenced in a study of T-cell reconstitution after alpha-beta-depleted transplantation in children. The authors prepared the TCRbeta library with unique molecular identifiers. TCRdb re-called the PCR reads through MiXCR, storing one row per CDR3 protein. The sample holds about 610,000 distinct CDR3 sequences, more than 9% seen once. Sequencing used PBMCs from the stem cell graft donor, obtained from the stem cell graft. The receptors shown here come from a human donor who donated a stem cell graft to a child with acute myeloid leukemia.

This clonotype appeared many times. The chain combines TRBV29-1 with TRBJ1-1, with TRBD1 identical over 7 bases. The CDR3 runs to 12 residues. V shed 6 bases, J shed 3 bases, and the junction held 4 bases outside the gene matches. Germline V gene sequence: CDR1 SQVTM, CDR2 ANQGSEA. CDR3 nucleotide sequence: TGCAGCGTGGGCACAGGGGACACTGAAGCTTTCTTT. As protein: CSVGTGDTEAFF.

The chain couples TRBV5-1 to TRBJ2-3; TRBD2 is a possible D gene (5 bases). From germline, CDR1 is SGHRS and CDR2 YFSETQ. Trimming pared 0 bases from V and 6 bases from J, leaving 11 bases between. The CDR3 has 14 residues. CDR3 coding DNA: TGCGCCAGCAGCTTGGATCTAGCTGCCGATACGCAGTATTTT. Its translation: CASSLDLAADTQYF.

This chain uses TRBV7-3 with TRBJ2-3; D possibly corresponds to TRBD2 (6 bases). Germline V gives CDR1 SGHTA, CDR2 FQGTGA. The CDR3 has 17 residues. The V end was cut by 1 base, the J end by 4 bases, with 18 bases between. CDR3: CASSLRGVTVQADTQYF. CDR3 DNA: TGTGCCAGCAGCTTAAGGGGGGTAACAGTCCAAGCAGATACGCAGTATTTT.

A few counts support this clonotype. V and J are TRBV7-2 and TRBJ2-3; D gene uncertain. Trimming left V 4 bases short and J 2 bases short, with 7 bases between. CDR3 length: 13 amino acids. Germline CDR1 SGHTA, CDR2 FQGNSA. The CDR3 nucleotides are TGTGCCAGCAGCTCTCGCACCACAGATACGCAGTATTTT. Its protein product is CASSSRTTDTQYF.

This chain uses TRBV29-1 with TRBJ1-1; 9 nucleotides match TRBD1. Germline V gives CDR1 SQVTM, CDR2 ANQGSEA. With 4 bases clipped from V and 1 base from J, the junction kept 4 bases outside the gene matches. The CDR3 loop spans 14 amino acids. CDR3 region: CSVAGQGKNTEAFF. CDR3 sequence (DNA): TGCAGCGTTGCCGGACAGGGGAAGAACACTGAAGCTTTCTTT.

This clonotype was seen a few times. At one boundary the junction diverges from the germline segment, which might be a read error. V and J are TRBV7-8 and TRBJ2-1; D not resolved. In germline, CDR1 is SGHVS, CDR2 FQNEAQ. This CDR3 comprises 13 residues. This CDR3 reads CASRLDLKNEQFF. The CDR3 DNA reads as TGTGCCAGCAGGTTAGACCTAAAAAATGAGCAGTTCTTC.

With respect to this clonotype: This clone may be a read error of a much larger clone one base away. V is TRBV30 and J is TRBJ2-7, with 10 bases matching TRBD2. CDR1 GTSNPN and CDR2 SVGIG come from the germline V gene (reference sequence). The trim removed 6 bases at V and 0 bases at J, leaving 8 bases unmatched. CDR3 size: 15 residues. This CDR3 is CACTRLAGVSYEQYF. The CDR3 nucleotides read TGTGCCTGCACCAGACTAGCGGGTGTCTCCTACGAGCAGTACTTC.